Presented here are 6 T cell receptor beta chains from one specimen sequenced in a study of CD4 T cells in relation to SARS-CoV-2 and coronaviruses. No cognate antigen is known for these TCRs. The unexposed donors gave CD4+ T cells in about 2010-2019, prior to COVID-19. After less than 11 days of culture, CD4+ T cells were isolated. Sequencing was performed with immunoSEQ multiplex PCR; in TCRdb, only in-frame clones are kept and a portion is missing. The sample shows roughly 23,000 clones, 55% to 75% of them seen only once. The sample comprised CD4+ T cells from PBMCs, cultured in vitro. The receptors originated from a human donor in good health.

This clone has more than one count but fewer than ten. V and J are TRBV7-9 and TRBJ1-6; 7 bases align to TRBD1. Germline CDR1 is SEHNR and CDR2 is FQNEAQ (reference sequence). The CDR3 has 15 residues. V dropped 4 bases and J dropped 6; count of bases not matched to a gene: 6. The CDR3, as DNA: TGTGCCAGCAGCTACCCGGGACAGACTAATTCACCCCTCCACTTT. Encoded protein: CASSYPGQTNSPLHF.

The chain links TRBV6-6 to TRBJ2-3; maybe TRBD2 (5 bases). Trimming pared 2 bases from V and 7 bases from J, leaving 13 bases between. CDR3 length equals 14 residues. Looked up from germline, CDR1 is MNHNY and CDR2 is SVGAGI (reference sequence). As DNA, the CDR3 is TGTGCCAGCAGTTACGGGGAAGCGGCCAATACGCAGTATTTT. Protein: CASSYGEAANTQYF.

This clone came up a few times. The gene calls are TRBV2 and TRBJ2-7; D is perhaps TRBD1 or TRBD2 (5 bases each). The germline gives CDR1 SNHLY, CDR2 FYNNEI. The ends were cut back, 9 bases at V and 0 bases at J, with 15 bases in the middle. This CDR3 has 14 amino acids. CDR3 sequence reads: CASELAGSSYEQYF. The CDR3, as DNA: TGTGCCAGTGAATTGGCAGGGAGCTCCTACGAGCAGTACTTC.

The V call is TRBV6-2 or TRBV6-3, the J call TRBJ2-1; no firm D call. Germline V CDR1 and CDR2: MNHEY, SVGEGT. The V end lost 0 bases, the J end lost 8 bases, and 8 bases lay between the germline ends. The CDR3 totals 13 residues. The CDR3 bases are TGTGCCAGCAGTTACTCTCGTCGCTATGAGCAGTTCTTC. Its translation is CASSYSRRYEQFF.

This chain uses TRBV6-2 or TRBV6-3 with TRBJ2-1; TRBD2 is a possible D gene (6 bases). Germline V gene data show CDR1 as MNHEY and CDR2 as SVGEGT. Trimming removed 2 bases at V and 0 bases at J, with 14 bases between. The CDR3 is 17 residues long. This CDR3 reads CASSYSLAKSSYNEQFF. In nucleotides, the CDR3 is TGTGCCAGCAGTTACAGCCTAGCGAAGAGCTCCTACAATGAGCAGTTCTTC.

This clone showed up just a few times. This sequence joins TRBV18 and TRBJ1-3, with unresolved D. Trimming pared 6 bases from V and 3 bases from J, leaving 18 bases between. Germline-derived CDR1 and CDR2 are KGHSH and LQKENI. The CDR3 spans 16 residues. CDR3 DNA: TGTGCCAGCTCCAGACCCTCAGGAACGAGTGGAAACACCATATATTTT. This encodes CASSRPSGTSGNTIYF. The full variable domain, rest sourced from reference TRBV18 and TRBJ1-3, is NAGVMQNPRHLVRRRGQEARLRCSPMKGHSHVYWYRQLPEEGLKFMVYLQKENIIDESGMPKERFSAEFPKEGPSILRIQQVVRGDSAAYFCASSRPSGTSGNTIYFGEGSWLTVV.